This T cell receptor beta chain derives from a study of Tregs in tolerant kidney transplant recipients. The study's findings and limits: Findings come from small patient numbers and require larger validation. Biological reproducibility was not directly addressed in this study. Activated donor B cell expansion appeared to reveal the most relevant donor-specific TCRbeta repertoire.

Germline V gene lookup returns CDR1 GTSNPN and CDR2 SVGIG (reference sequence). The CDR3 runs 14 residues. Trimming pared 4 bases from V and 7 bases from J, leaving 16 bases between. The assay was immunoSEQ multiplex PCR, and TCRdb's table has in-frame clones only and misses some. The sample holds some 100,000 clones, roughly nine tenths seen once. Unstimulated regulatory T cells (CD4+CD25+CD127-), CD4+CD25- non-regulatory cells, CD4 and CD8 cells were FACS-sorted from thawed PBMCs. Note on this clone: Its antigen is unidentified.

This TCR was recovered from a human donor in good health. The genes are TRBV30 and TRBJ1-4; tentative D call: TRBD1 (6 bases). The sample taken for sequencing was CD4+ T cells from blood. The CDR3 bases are TGTGCCTGGACCGCGGGGGCAGGGGTTGAAAAACTGTTTTTT. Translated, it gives CAWTAGAGVEKLFF.